This is a list of T cell receptor beta chains from one sample in a study of radiation and T cells in renal cell carcinoma. The repertoire was sequenced with immunoSEQ multiplex PCR; TCRdb's copy has only in-frame clones and lacks some. The data hold around 130,000 clones, with about 88% observed a single time. This specimen consisted of blood, obtained from a patient whose treatment included radiotherapy and nephrectomy. These receptors were collected from a woman between 70 and 85 years old with renal cell carcinoma. Both conserved end residues are part of each CDR3. The D gene is left open where the match is weak. The listing skips clone size in some rows; elsewhere it reads once, few, many or a size class.

V	D	J	size	DNA	CDR3
TRBV7-3	NA	TRBJ1-3	NA	TGTGCCAGCAGCTTACAACCCCCGGGTTTCGGAAACACCATATATTTT	CASSLQPPGFGNTIYF
TRBV4-2	TRBD1	TRBJ1-4	NA	TGTGCCAGCAGCTATCAGACAGGGGATCGGGTAGAAAAACTGTTTTTT	CASSYQTGDRVEKLFF
TRBV5-4	NA	TRBJ1-2	NA	TGTGCCAGCAGCAGAACGGACGTTAACTATGGCTACACCTTC	CASSRTDVNYGYTF
TRBV5-1	NA	TRBJ2-7	NA	TGCGCCAGCAAGAACATACTAACCTACGAGCAGTACTTC	CASKNILTYEQYF
TRBV20-1	NA	TRBJ1-5	few	TGCAGTGCTGACCGTCAGCCCCAGCATTTT	CSADRQPQHF
TRBV2	TRBD1	TRBJ2-1	NA	TGTGCCAGCAGTCTTCTGAGACAGGGGGCTAATGAGCAGTTCTTC	CASSLLRQGANEQFF
TRBV19	NA	TRBJ2-5	NA	TGTGCCAGTAGACGGACAGATCAAGAGACCCAGTACTTC	CASRRTDQETQYF
TRBV28	TRBD1	TRBJ1-6	NA	TGTGCCAGCAGTTTCATAAGGGGGCGGAATTCACCCCTCCACTTT	CASSFIRGRNSPLHF
TRBV18	TRBD1	TRBJ2-5	NA	TGTGCCAGCTCACAAGAGGGACAGGATGGTCAGACCCAGTACTTC	CASSQEGQDGQTQYF
TRBV6-4	NA	TRBJ2-7	once	TGTGCCAGCAGTGACTCGAAAGCTACCGACTTCATTCCGTCCTACGAGCAGTACTTC	CASSDSKATDFIPSYEQYF
TRBV4-1	NA	TRBJ2-7	NA	TGCGCCAGCAGCCCCCGTGGAGCCTCCTACGAGCAGTACTTC	CASSPRGASYEQYF
TRBV11-3	NA	TRBJ2-2	NA	TGTGCCAGCAGCTTATCGGGGGGCCGTAAGAACACCGGGGAGCTGTTTTTT	CASSLSGGRKNTGELFF
TRBV30	NA	TRBJ1-1	NA	TGTGCCTGGCAAGACGTAGATAAGAACACTGAAGCTTTCTTT	CAWQDVDKNTEAFF
TRBV7-6	TRBD1	TRBJ2-1	NA	TGTGCCAGCAGCCCCCCCCCGGGACAGGGTAACAATGAGCAGTTCTTC	CASSPPPGQGNNEQFF
TRBV19	NA	TRBJ1-5	NA	TGTGCCAGTAGTCAGGGTCTCGGCAATCAGCCCCAGCATTTT	CASSQGLGNQPQHF
TRBV14	TRBD1	TRBJ1-2	NA	TGTGCCAGCAGCCAAGGTACAGGGGTCGGCTACACCTTC	CASSQGTGVGYTF
TRBV6-5	TRBD1	TRBJ1-1	few	TGTGCCAGCAGTTCGACAGGGAGGACTGAAGCTTTCTTT	CASSSTGRTEAFF
TRBV2	NA	TRBJ2-1	NA	TGTGCCAGCAGTATGCTGGGTGAGCAGTTCTTC	CASSMLGEQFF
TRBV4-2	TRBD2	TRBJ2-1	NA	TGTGCCAGCAGCCTCCCCGGGACTAGGTACAATGAGCAGTTCTTC	CASSLPGTRYNEQFF
TRBV5-1	NA	TRBJ1-1	NA	TGCGCCAGCAGCTCCGGAGGGGGGAACACTGAAGCTTTCTTT	CASSSGGGNTEAFF
TRBV7-2	NA	TRBJ1-2	few	TGTGCCAGCAGCTTTACAGGGTCTAACTATGGCTACACCTTC	CASSFTGSNYGYTF
TRBV28	NA	TRBJ1-1	NA	TGTGCCAGCATCCTACACAGGGACACTGAAGCTTTCTTT	CASILHRDTEAFF
TRBV7-2	TRBD1	TRBJ1-2	NA	TGTGCCAGCAGCTTGTCGACAGGGGGCCGCTATGGCTACACCTTC	CASSLSTGGRYGYTF
TRBV7-3	NA	TRBJ2-4	NA	TGTGCCAGCAGCCGAGATTCCGGGCAGACAAACATTCAGTACTTC	CASSRDSGQTNIQYF
TRBV11-2	NA	TRBJ2-7	NA	TGTGCCAGCAGCTTACAAGCAATCTACGAGCAGTACTTC	CASSLQAIYEQYF
TRBV7-2	NA	TRBJ2-3	NA	TGTGCCAGCAGCTTACAGGGGGGATTCACAGATACGCAGTATTTT	CASSLQGGFTDTQYF
TRBV5-4	NA	TRBJ1-4	NA	TGTGCCAGCAGCTCCCGGCAGGGTGGTGAAAAACTGTTTTTT	CASSSRQGGEKLFF
TRBV7-2	TRBD1	TRBJ1-4	NA	TGTGCCAGCAGCCTTCGGGACAGGGGTCTTGCAACTAATGAAAAACTGTTTTTT	CASSLRDRGLATNEKLFF
TRBV11-2	NA	TRBJ2-5	NA	TGTGCCAGCAGCCAAAGCGGGGAGACCCAGTACTTC	CASSQSGETQYF
TRBV19	TRBD1	TRBJ2-7	NA	TGTGCCAGTAGTACGGCAGGGGGCTACGAGCAGTACTTC	CASSTAGGYEQYF
TRBV6-1	NA	TRBJ1-2	NA	TGTGCCAGCAGTGAAGCAGCAGGACCTTATGGCTACACCTTC	CASSEAAGPYGYTF
TRBV11-2	TRBD1	TRBJ1-6	NA	TGTGCCAGCAGCGCGGGACAGGGGGATTCACCCCTCCACTTT	CASSAGQGDSPLHF
TRBV28	NA	TRBJ1-4	NA	TGTGCCAGCAGTTTACCCGGTACAGCTTTTAATGAAAAACTGTTTTTT	CASSLPGTAFNEKLFF
TRBV5-5	NA	TRBJ2-2	NA	TGTGCCAGCAGCTTGGCCCCCGGGGCGGACACCGGGGAGCTGTTTTTT	CASSLAPGADTGELFF
TRBV7-9	NA	TRBJ2-2	NA	TGTGCCAGCACCTCGACAGGCTCGAACACCGGGGAGCTGTTTTTT	CASTSTGSNTGELFF
TRBV11-3	TRBD2	TRBJ2-3	NA	TGTGCCAGCAGCCACGCGGGGGTTTTGAAGACAGATACGCAGTATTTT	CASSHAGVLKTDTQYF
TRBV10-3	TRBD1	TRBJ2-2	NA	TGTGCCATCAGTCCGGACAGGGCGGGCGGGGAGCTGTTTTTT	CAISPDRAGGELFF
TRBV11-3	TRBD2	TRBJ2-7	NA	TGTGCCAGCAGCTTCAATTGGGGGCTAGCGGGGGACTCCTACGAGCAGTACTTC	CASSFNWGLAGDSYEQYF
TRBV28	NA	TRBJ2-5	NA	TGTGCCAGCAGTTTAGGGGGCTTGGAGACCCAGTACTTC	CASSLGGLETQYF
TRBV27	TRBD2	TRBJ2-5	NA	TGTGCCAGCAGTTGGGGGGGAGAGACCCAGTACTTC	CASSWGGETQYF
TRBV6-1	NA	TRBJ2-1	NA	TGTGCCAGCAGTGACAGGCAGAAACTTGTAGATGAGCAGTTCTTC	CASSDRQKLVDEQFF
TRBV5-4	NA	TRBJ2-7	NA	TGTGCCAGCAGCATAGACAGTGCCTCCTACGAGCAGTACTTC	CASSIDSASYEQYF